This T cell receptor beta chain was profiled in a study of response to subunit inactivated influenza vaccine. Whole-study findings and limits: Each seasonal influenza vaccination recruits few new T cells, the authors suggested.

This CDR3 is 15 amino acids long. J lost 10 bases, V lost 4 bases, and 10 bases had no gene match. This clonotype was detected many times. Its antigen remains unknown. TCRdb passed the RT-PCR reads through MiXCR, listing each CDR3 protein once. The table has roughly 290,000 distinct CDR3 sequences, about a fifth seen once. The TCR originated in a man between 45 and 75 years old who received an inactivated influenza vaccine. The chain has TRBV12-3 or TRBV12-4 and TRBJ1-6; 7 nucleotides line up with TRBD1. The input for sequencing was PBMCs from blood, taken about 19 months after vaccination. The CDR3 loop reads CASSSSRDRRSPLHF. The CDR3 DNA reads as TGTGCCAGCAGTTCATCCCGGGACAGAAGATCACCCCTCCACTTT.